The rows below give T cell receptor beta chains drawn from one sample of a study of beta chain features in type 1 diabetes. Sequenced by immunoSEQ multiplex PCR; TCRdb stores in-frame clones only, minus some. The sample includes about 650,000 clones, roughly 12% of them seen just once. The sequenced sample was naive CD4+ T cells from blood. The receptors come from a young man with type 1 diabetes. Each CDR3 is given with its conserved first and last residue. The order of the fields is D gene, clone size, J gene, V gene, CDR3 DNA, CDR3 protein. The D gene is left open where the match is weak. Size is stated for part of the rows, as once, few or many counts, or as a class when the clone is expanded.

>NA|NA|TRBJ2-3|TRBV7-9
TGTGCCAGCAGCCTTGGGCCCCGCGATACGCAGTATTTT
CASSLGPRDTQYF
>NA|few|TRBJ2-7|TRBV29-1
TGCAGCGTTGATAAGCAGGGTACCTACGAGCAGTACTTC
CSVDKQGTYEQYF
>NA|NA|TRBJ1-5|TRBV7-9
TGTGCCAGCAGCTTGAGTGGGGTGTCGGCTCAGCCCCAGCATTTT
CASSLSGVSAQPQHF
>TRBD1|NA|TRBJ2-7|TRBV13
TGTGCCAGCAGGAGGCAGGGGGCGCCCGAGCAGTACTTC
CASRRQGAPEQYF
>NA|NA|TRBJ2-2|TRBV30
TGTGCCTGGACCCCGACGGGCACCGGGGAGCTGTTTTTT
CAWTPTGTGELFF
>TRBD1|NA|TRBJ1-5|TRBV25-1
TGTGCCAGCAGTGAATGGGGGACAGGGTCCGATCAGCCCCAGCATTTT
CASSEWGTGSDQPQHF
>TRBD1|NA|TRBJ2-1|TRBV9
TGTGCCAGCAGCGTAGGACAGGGCAATGAGCAGTTCTTC
CASSVGQGNEQFF
>NA|few|TRBJ1-1|TRBV9
TGTGCCAGCAGCCTCGGACAGAACACTGAAGCTTTCTTT
CASSLGQNTEAFF
>NA|few|TRBJ1-6|TRBV28
TGTGCCAGCAGTTTCGCGGGCGGGGATTCACCCCTCCACTTT
CASSFAGGDSPLHF
>NA|NA|TRBJ1-2|TRBV4-3
TGCGCCAGCAGCCAAGATGATAGGGCAGGGCGGGGAGGCTACACCTTC
CASSQDDRAGRGGYTF
>NA|NA|TRBJ1-1|TRBV29-1
TGCAGCGTTGGAGAAAAGATGAACACTGAAGCTTTCTTT
CSVGEKMNTEAFF
>NA|NA|TRBJ2-1|TRBV7-8
TGTGCCAGCAGCTTGGGCCGAGGGGAGCAGTTCTTC
CASSLGRGEQFF
>TRBD2|few|TRBJ2-5|TRBV13
TGTGCCAGCAGCAGGACTAGCGGGAACCAAGAGACCCAGTACTTC
CASSRTSGNQETQYF
>TRBD1|few|TRBJ2-1|TRBV28
TGTGCCAGCAGGCCTCCGGGACAGAGCTCCTACAATGAGCAGTTCTTC
CASRPPGQSSYNEQFF
>TRBD2|NA|TRBJ2-2|TRBV5-1
TGCGCCAGCAGCCCCGGGACTAGCGAGGCCGGGGAGCTGTTTTTT
CASSPGTSEAGELFF
>NA|few|TRBJ2-3|TRBV2
TGTGCCAGCATACTAGGACAGCGAAGACGGGATACGCAGTATTTT
CASILGQRRRDTQYF
>TRBD1|few|TRBJ1-2|TRBV4-1
TGCGCCAGCAGCCAAGGGGACAGGGCTGCGAACTATGGCTACACCTTC
CASSQGDRAANYGYTF
>TRBD1|few|TRBJ1-5|TRBV18
TGTGCCAGCTCACCCCGGGTAGGGGGCGACGGGGGTCAGCCCCAGCATTTT
CASSPRVGGDGGQPQHF
>TRBD2|NA|TRBJ2-3|TRBV6-5
TGTGCCAGCCGGCTCGGGGGGAGGACAGATACGCAGTATTTT
CASRLGGRTDTQYF
>TRBD1|NA|TRBJ1-4|TRBV27
TGTGCCAGCAGGCCAACAGGGGAGGCTAATGAAAAACTGTTTTTT
CASRPTGEANEKLFF
>TRBD2|NA|TRBJ2-3|TRBV7-2
TGTGCCAGCAGCTTAAGGCTAGCGGGGGGTCATACGCAGTATTTT
CASSLRLAGGHTQYF
>NA|few|TRBJ1-2|TRBV4-3
TGCGCCAGCAGCCAAGACACATTAAGAAACTATGGCTACACCTTC
CASSQDTLRNYGYTF
>TRBD1|few|TRBJ2-5|TRBV9
TGTGCCAGCAGCGTCGCCCCAGGGACAGGGCTACAAGAGACCCAGTACTTC
CASSVAPGTGLQETQYF
>TRBD2|NA|TRBJ2-5|TRBV6-1
TGTGCCAGCACTGGACTAGCGGAGACCCAGTACTTC
CASTGLAETQYF
>NA|NA|TRBJ2-1|TRBV15
TGTGCCACCAGCACCCATGACCCCTACAATGAGCAGTTCTTC
CATSTHDPYNEQFF
>NA|NA|TRBJ2-3|TRBV7-9
TGTGCCAGCAGCCCAGGGACGGCTAGCACAGATACGCAGTATTTT
CASSPGTASTDTQYF
>NA|few|TRBJ2-7|TRBV27
TGTGCCAGCAGTTTCGACAGATCTTACGAGCAGTACTTC
CASSFDRSYEQYF
>NA|NA|TRBJ2-1|TRBV7-6
TGTGCCAGCAGCTTTGGGGAAGGGACCTACAATGAGCAGTTCTTC
CASSFGEGTYNEQFF
>NA|NA|TRBJ2-3|TRBV4-3
TGCGCCAGCAGCCAAAGCCAGCTTGTGGTCACAGATACGCAGTATTTT
CASSQSQLVVTDTQYF
>TRBD1|few|TRBJ1-6|TRBV7-9
TGTGCCAGCAGCTTGGACAGGGGATATTCACCCCTCCACTTT
CASSLDRGYSPLHF
>NA|NA|TRBJ2-1|TRBV4-2
TGTGCCAGCAGCCAACGAGGGTCCCTGAGCTCCTACAATGAGCAGTTCTTC
CASSQRGSLSSYNEQFF
>TRBD1|NA|TRBJ2-3|TRBV7-3
TGTGCCAGCAGCCCCTCTCCGGGACAGGGGGCCCCAGATACGCAGTATTTT
CASSPSPGQGAPDTQYF
>TRBD1|NA|TRBJ2-7|TRBV7-2
TGTGCCAGCAGCTTCCAGACAGGGGCCTACGAGCAGTACTTC
CASSFQTGAYEQYF
>NA|NA|TRBJ2-3|TRBV2
TGTGCCAGCAGTCCTTATTACCAGGGGAAAAGCACAGATACGCAGTATTTT
CASSPYYQGKSTDTQYF
>NA|NA|TRBJ2-5|TRBV6-5
TGTGCCAGCAGTTCCCTGAGCGGGCAAGAGACCCAGTACTTC
CASSSLSGQETQYF
>TRBD1|NA|TRBJ1-2|TRBV6-5
TGTGCCAGCACCAGGACAGGCTATGGCTACACCTTC
CASTRTGYGYTF
>TRBD1|few|TRBJ2-7|TRBV4-3
TGCGCCAGCAGCCAGGGTTTTACAGGGGGCGGAATCGGCTACGAGCAGTACTTC
CASSQGFTGGGIGYEQYF
>NA|NA|TRBJ1-1|TRBV29-1
TGCAGCGTTGAATTAAGAACGGATAGACGGGCTTTCTTT
CSVELRTDRRAFF
>NA|NA|TRBJ2-5|TRBV5-1
TGCGCCAGCAGCCTCCTCGACCCCGTTAGAGAGACCCAGTACTTC
CASSLLDPVRETQYF
>TRBD2|NA|TRBJ2-7|TRBV5-1
TGCGCCAGCAGCCACGGGACTAGCGGCGAGCAGTACTTC
CASSHGTSGEQYF
>NA|NA|TRBJ2-5|TRBV30
TGTGCCTGGAGTGTACGAGGCTATGGACGGGGAGAGACCCAGTACTTC
CAWSVRGYGRGETQYF
>NA|few|TRBJ2-7|TRBV25-1
TGTGCCAGCAGTACTATTACAGGGCTCTCCTACGAGCAGTACTTC
CASSTITGLSYEQYF